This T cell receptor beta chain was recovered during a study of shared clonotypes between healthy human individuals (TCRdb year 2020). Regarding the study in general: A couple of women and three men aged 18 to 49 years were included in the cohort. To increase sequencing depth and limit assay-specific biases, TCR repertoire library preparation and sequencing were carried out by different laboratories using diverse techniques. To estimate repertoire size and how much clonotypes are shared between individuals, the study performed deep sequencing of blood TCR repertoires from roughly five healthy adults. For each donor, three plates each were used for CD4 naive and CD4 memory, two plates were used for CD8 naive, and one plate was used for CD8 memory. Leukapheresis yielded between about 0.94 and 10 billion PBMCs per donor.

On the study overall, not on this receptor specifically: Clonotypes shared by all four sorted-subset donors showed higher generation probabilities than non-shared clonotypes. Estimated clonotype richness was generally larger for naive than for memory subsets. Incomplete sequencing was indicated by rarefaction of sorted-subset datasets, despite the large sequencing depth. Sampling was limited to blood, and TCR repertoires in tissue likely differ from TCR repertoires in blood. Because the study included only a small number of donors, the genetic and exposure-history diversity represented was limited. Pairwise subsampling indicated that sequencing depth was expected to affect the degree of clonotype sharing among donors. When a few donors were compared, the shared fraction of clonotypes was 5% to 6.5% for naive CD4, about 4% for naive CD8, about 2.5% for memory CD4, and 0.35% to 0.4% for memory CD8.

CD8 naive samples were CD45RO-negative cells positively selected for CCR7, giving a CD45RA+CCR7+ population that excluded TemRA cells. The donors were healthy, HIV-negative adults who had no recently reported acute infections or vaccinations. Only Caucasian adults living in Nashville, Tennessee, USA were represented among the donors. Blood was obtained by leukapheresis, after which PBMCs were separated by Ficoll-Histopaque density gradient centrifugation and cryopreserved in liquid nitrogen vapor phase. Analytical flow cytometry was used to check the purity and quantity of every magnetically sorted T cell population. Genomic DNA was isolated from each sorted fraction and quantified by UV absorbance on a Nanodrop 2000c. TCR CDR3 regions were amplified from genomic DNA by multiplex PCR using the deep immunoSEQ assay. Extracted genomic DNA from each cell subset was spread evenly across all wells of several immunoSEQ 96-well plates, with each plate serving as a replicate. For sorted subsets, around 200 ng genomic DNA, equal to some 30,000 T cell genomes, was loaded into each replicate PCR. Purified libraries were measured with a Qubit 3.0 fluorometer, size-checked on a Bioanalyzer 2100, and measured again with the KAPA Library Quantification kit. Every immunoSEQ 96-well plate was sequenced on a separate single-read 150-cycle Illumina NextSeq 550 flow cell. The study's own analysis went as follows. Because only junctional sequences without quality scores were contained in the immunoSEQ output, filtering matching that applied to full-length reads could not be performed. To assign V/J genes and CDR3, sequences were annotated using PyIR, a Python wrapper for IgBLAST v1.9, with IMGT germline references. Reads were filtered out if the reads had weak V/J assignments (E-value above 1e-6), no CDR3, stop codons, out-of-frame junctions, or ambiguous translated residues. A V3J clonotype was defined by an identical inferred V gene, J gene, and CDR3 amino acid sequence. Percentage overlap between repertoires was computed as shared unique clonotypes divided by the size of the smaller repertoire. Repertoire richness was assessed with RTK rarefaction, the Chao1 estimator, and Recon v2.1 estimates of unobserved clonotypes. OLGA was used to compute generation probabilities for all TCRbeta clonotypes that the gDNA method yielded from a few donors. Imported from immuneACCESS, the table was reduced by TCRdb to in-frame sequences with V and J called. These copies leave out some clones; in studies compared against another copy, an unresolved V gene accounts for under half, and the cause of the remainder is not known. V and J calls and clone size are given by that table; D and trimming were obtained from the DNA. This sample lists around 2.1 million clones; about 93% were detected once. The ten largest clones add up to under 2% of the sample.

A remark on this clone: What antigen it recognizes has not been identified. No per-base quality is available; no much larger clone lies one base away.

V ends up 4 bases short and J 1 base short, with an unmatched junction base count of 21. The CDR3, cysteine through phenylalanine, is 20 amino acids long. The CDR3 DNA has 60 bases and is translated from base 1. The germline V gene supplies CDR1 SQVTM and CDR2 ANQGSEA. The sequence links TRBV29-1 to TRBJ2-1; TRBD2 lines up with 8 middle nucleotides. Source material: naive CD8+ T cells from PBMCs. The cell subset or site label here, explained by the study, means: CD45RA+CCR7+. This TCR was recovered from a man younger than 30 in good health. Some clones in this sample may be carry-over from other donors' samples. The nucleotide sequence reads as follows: TGCAGCGTTGGTCTCCTAGCGGGCGCCCTCCTTCTGGGTTCCTACAATGAGCAGTTCTTC. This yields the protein CSVGLLAGALLLGSYNEQFF.